These 26 T cell receptor beta chains share one sample of origin, sequenced in a study of cytomegalovirus exposure and HLA in healthy donors. A multiplex PCR was run with 60 Vbeta primers and 13 Jbeta primers. TCRdb's table, derived via immunoSEQ multiplex PCR, lists solely in-frame clones and lacks some. The profile shows about 170,000 clones, roughly 81% of them singletons. The sample was PBMCs. The receptors were sampled from a man aged 25 to 40 in good health and CMV-seropositive.

This chain joins TRBV4-2 and TRBJ1-2, with a tentative D call TRBD1 (6 bases). Germline values: CDR1 LGHNA, CDR2 YNFKEQ. The CDR3 is 12 residues long. With 3 bases removed from V and 11 bases from J, the gap between germline ends came to 13 bases. The CDR3 protein is CASSQTGSTYTF. The CDR3 DNA reads TGTGCCAGCAGCCAGACAGGTTCGACGTACACCTTC.

This chain uses TRBV29-1 with TRBJ1-1; TRBD1 might be the D (5 bases). The CDR3 spans 13 residues. The V gene lost 4 bases and the J gene lost 5 bases, with 14 bases spanning the gap. Germline CDR1 SQVTM, CDR2 ANQGSEA. The DNA of the CDR3 is TGCAGCGTTGTGGGGGGGGTTTGGACTGAAGCTTTCTTT. It specifies CSVVGGVWTEAFF.

The chain has TRBV10-1 and TRBJ2-7; TRBD1 matches 10 bases. The CDR3 is 16 amino acids. CDR1 and CDR2 from the germline V gene are WNHNN and SYGVQD (reference sequence). V was pared by 11 bases and J by 3 bases, with 16 bases of the junction left unmatched. CDR3 sequence reads: CAPSRDRGQSCYEQYF. The CDR3 bases are TGCGCCCCCTCCCGGGACAGGGGTCAGTCTTGCTACGAGCAGTACTTC.

Of note for this clone: A read error may account for a junction end that differs from germline. DNA of the CDR3: TGTTCCAGCAGCTTAGTCGAAAAACAGGGGGCGCATGGCTACACCTTC. This sequence encodes CSSSLVEKQGAHGYTF. This chain joins TRBV7-9 and TRBJ1-2; 9 positions agree with TRBD1. Germline V gives CDR1 SEHNR, CDR2 FQNEAQ (reference sequence). The length of the CDR3 is 16 residues.

This clone was seen a few times. The chain recombines TRBV4-3 with TRBJ2-1; TRBD1 matches 9 bases. This CDR3 spans 17 amino acids. Germline trimming cut 4 bases from V and 4 bases from J; bases unmatched to any gene: 11. Germline CDR1 and CDR2: LGHNA and YSLEER. The CDR3 bases are TGCGCCAGCAGCCCCCGTCCGGGACAGGGAGTGTACAATGAGCAGTTCTTC. Translated: CASSPRPGQGVYNEQFF.

The gene calls are TRBV6-5 and TRBJ2-1; 12 nucleotides line up with TRBD2. Trimming removed 5 bases from V and 8 bases from J; junction bases left unmatched: 4. The CDR3 runs 14 residues. Germline assignment: CDR1 MNHEY and CDR2 SVGAGI. The CDR3 DNA sequence: TGTGCCAGCAGTGACCGACTAGCGGGAGATGAGCAGTTCTTC. It codes for CASSDRLAGDEQFF.

The chain uses TRBV7-9 and TRBJ2-1, with TRBD2 as a possible D gene (6 bases). With 3 bases removed from V and 9 bases from J, the gap between germline ends came to 12 bases. The germline V gene encodes CDR1 SEHNR and CDR2 FQNEAQ (reference sequence). The CDR3 consists of 13 residues. This CDR3 reads CASSLTRGSEQFF. For the CDR3, the DNA is TGTGCCAGCAGCTTGACCCGGGGGAGTGAGCAGTTCTTC.

This clone was seen once. The chain joins TRBV19 to TRBJ1-5; possible D gene TRBD1, 5 bases. This CDR3 has 13 amino acids. From germline, CDR1 is LNHDA and CDR2 SQIVND (reference sequence). The germline V and J ends were trimmed by 5 bases and 4 bases, with 9 bases remaining between them. The CDR3 DNA sequence: TGTGCCAGTAGTGTTGACAGAAATCAGCCCCAGCATTTT. This codes for CASSVDRNQPQHF.

This chain uses TRBV11-3 with TRBJ2-7; no clear D gene. Germline V gene data show CDR1 as SGHNT and CDR2 as YENEEA. V was pared by 1 base and J by 2 bases, with 9 bases between. The CDR3 is made up of 14 amino acids. Here the CDR3 reads CASSLGGDTYEQYF. The CDR3 bases are TGTGCCAGCAGCTTAGGAGGAGATACCTACGAGCAGTACTTC.

A note on this clone: Other DNA sequences from this sample encode an identical CDR3 as well. The V gene is TRBV29-1, the J gene TRBJ1-1; D remains unclear. Deletions cut 3 bases from V and 1 base from J, with 6 bases between. CDR1 is SQVTM and CDR2 is ANQGSEA in the germline V gene. The CDR3 consists of 12 residues. CDR3: CSVDRGNTEAFF. CDR3 DNA sequence: TGCAGCGTTGATCGGGGGAACACTGAAGCTTTCTTT. The full variable domain, in which reference TRBV29-1 and TRBJ1-1 provide the parts outside the CDR3, is SAVISQKPSRDICQRGTSLTIQCQVDSQVTMMFWYRQQPGQSLTLIATANQGSEATYESGFVIDKFPISRPNLTFSTLTVSNMSPEDSSIYLCSVDRGNTEAFFGQGTRLTVV.

The gene calls are TRBV4-2 and TRBJ1-2; no clear D gene. Trimming took off 0 bases at V and 3 bases at J, with 8 bases between the two ends. The CDR3 has 14 amino acids. CDR1 and CDR2 (germline): LGHNA, YNFKEQ. The CDR3 spells CASSQENTYYGYTF. CDR3 sequence (DNA): TGTGCCAGCAGCCAAGAGAACACCTACTATGGCTACACCTTC.

This clone was recorded once. The chain uses TRBV5-1 and TRBJ2-5; D unresolved. Per germline, CDR1 SGHRS and CDR2 YFSETQ. The V end was cut by 2 bases, the J end by 5 bases, with 7 bases between. This CDR3 has 12 amino acids. The DNA for the CDR3 is TGCGCCAGCAGCTTCTCCCGTGAGACCCAGTACTTC. Amino acid sequence: CASSFSRETQYF.

The chain is built from TRBV5-1 and TRBJ2-6; tentative D call: TRBD1 (6 bases). The length of the CDR3 is 18 residues. V was shortened by 2 bases and J by 0 bases, with 15 bases between the two germline ends. Germline assignment: CDR1 SGHRS and CDR2 YFSETQ. Here the CDR3 DNA reads TGCGCCAGCAGCTTAGACAGGATGGGGCTCTCTGGGGCCAACGTCCTGACTTTC. Amino acid sequence: CASSLDRMGLSGANVLTF.

This sequence joins TRBV6-6 and TRBJ1-4; 7 nucleotides align to TRBD1. V trimming: 3 bases; J trimming: 5 bases; junction bases outside the gene matches: 3. CDR3 length: 14 amino acids. The germline CDR1 and CDR2 sequences are MNHNY and SVGAGI (reference sequence). DNA of the CDR3: TGTGCCAGCAGTTATGACAGGGCGAATGAAAAACTGTTTTTT. It yields the protein CASSYDRANEKLFF.

A few counts support this clone. The V call is TRBV5-4, the J call TRBJ1-4; tentatively, D is TRBD1 (6 bases). This CDR3 region has 15 residues. From germline, CDR1 is SGHNT and CDR2 YYREEE (reference sequence). V was trimmed by 4 bases and J by 0 bases, leaving 10 bases between them. CDR3 in DNA: TGTGCCAGCAGCACCACAGGGACAACTAATGAAAAACTGTTTTTT. This translates into CASSTTGTTNEKLFF.

There are a few counts of this clone. The chain links TRBV7-2 to TRBJ1-4; maybe TRBD1 (6 bases). Trimming removed 5 bases from V and 8 bases from J, with 15 bases in between. The CDR3 spans 14 residues. Germline lookup yields CDR1 SGHTA and CDR2 FQGNSA. The CDR3 protein is CASSGGQPREKLFF. The DNA of the CDR3 is TGTGCCAGCAGCGGAGGACAGCCCAGGGAAAAACTGTTTTTT.

This clone was observed a few times. This sequence joins TRBV7-9 and TRBJ1-5; 8 bases fit TRBD1. With V trimmed by 5 bases and J by 4 bases, 4 bases remained unmatched. The CDR3 consists of 14 residues. Germline V CDR1 and CDR2: SEHNR, FQNEAQ (reference sequence). The CDR3 bases are TGTGCCAGCAGCACCGACAGGGGTAATCAGCCCCAGCATTTT. It specifies CASSTDRGNQPQHF. The entire variable domain, with the rest obtained from reference TRBV7-9 and TRBJ1-5, is as follows: DTGVSQNPRHKITKRGQNVTFRCDPISEHNRLYWYRQTLGQGPEFLTYFQNEAQLEKSRLLSDRFSAERPKGSFSTLEIQRTEQGDSAMYLCASSTDRGNQPQHFGDGTRLSIL.

This chain uses TRBV20-1 with TRBJ2-3; maybe TRBD2 (5 bases). V shed 6 bases and J shed 7 bases, with 11 bases lying between them. This CDR3 region has 11 residues. Per germline, CDR1 DFQATT and CDR2 SNEGSKA (reference sequence). CDR3 in DNA: TGCAGTGCCGCGGGCGCCAATACGCAGTATTTT. Its protein is CSAAGANTQYF.

V is TRBV6-6 and J is TRBJ1-5; D is perhaps TRBD1 (5 bases). V lost 3 bases and J lost 6, with 15 bases in between. This CDR3 has 15 amino acids. Germline V CDR1 and CDR2: MNHNY, SVGAGI (reference sequence). Written as DNA, the CDR3 is TGTGCCAGCAGTTATAATTCCAGGGTCGGTCAGCCCCAGCATTTT. Translation gives CASSYNSRVGQPQHF.

V and J are TRBV13 and TRBJ2-3; TRBD2 agrees at 7 bases. The CDR3 extends over 16 amino acids. Germline V gene lookup returns CDR1 PRHDT and CDR2 FYEKMQ (reference sequence). Unmatched junction bases numbered 10, after V lost 2 bases and J lost 5 bases. The CDR3 reads CASSLSYRGSLDTQYF. CDR3 DNA sequence: TGTGCCAGCAGCTTATCTTATCGCGGGAGTTTAGATACGCAGTATTTT.

The chain joins TRBV5-4 to TRBJ2-1, with 8 nucleotides matching TRBD2. This CDR3 is 15 amino acids long. V trimming: 0 bases; J trimming: 3 bases; junction bases outside the gene matches: 2. Germline V gene lookup returns CDR1 SGHNT and CDR2 YYREEE (reference sequence). CDR3 sequence (DNA): TGTGCCAGCAGCTTGGGGACTAGCAGCTACAATGAGCAGTTCTTC. Encoded protein: CASSLGTSSYNEQFF.

The chain combines TRBV21-1 with TRBJ2-3; TRBD2 is the table's D call, not checked against the DNA. TRBV21-1 constitutes a pseudogene. The CDR3 is 17 residues long. The CDR3 DNA reads TGTGCCAGCAGCAAAGCGCGGGGTCGAATCAGCACAGATACGCAGTATTTT. Translated, it gives CASSKARGRISTDTQYF.

The chain recombines TRBV7-3 with TRBJ1-1; tentatively, D is TRBD1 (5 bases). V lost 0 bases to trimming and J lost 1 base, with 9 bases between them. The length of the CDR3 is 15 residues. In germline, CDR1 is SGHTA, CDR2 FQGTGA. The CDR3 nucleotides read TGTGCCAGCAGCTTAACTGGAGGGGCGAACACTGAAGCTTTCTTT. It specifies CASSLTGGANTEAFF.

The rearrangement uses TRBV11-2 and TRBJ2-7; TRBD2 agrees at 8 bases. This CDR3 is built from 14 residues. The trim removed 5 bases at V and 2 bases at J, leaving 5 bases unmatched. Germline assignment: CDR1 SGHAT and CDR2 FQNNGV. The DNA for the CDR3 is TGTGCCAGCAGCCTCGCTAGCGGGCCCTACGAGCAGTACTTC. Residues: CASSLASGPYEQYF.

This clone was seen only once. The V gene is TRBV9, the J gene TRBJ2-1; 9 bases are shared with TRBD2. Germline CDR1 and CDR2: SGDLS and YYNGEE. The CDR3 has 15 amino acids. Unmatched junction bases numbered 1, after V lost 0 bases and J lost 3 bases. For the CDR3, the DNA is TGTGCCAGCAGCGTAGGCGGGAGGGTCTACAATGAGCAGTTCTTC. Protein: CASSVGGRVYNEQFF.

In its sample, this clone was seen a few times. This chain joins TRBV19 and TRBJ2-1, with 10 bases matching TRBD2. Germline V lookup: CDR1 LNHDA, CDR2 SQIVND (reference sequence). J gave up 5 bases and V 4 bases, and 8 bases lay outside the gene matches. The CDR3 covers 16 residues. CDR3 sequence (DNA): TGTGCCAGTAGTAATGTAGAGGGACTAGCGCACAATGAGCAGTTCTTC. It codes for CASSNVEGLAHNEQFF.